This section outlines one T cell receptor beta chain sequence together with its context. The sample belongs to a study of identical twins. TCRdb reprocessed the 5' RACE reads with MiXCR, giving one entry per CDR3 protein. The profile shows around 650,000 distinct CDR3 sequences, 7.1% of them singletons. V shed 2 bases, J shed 10 bases, and the junction held 9 bases outside the gene matches. Per the germline V gene, CDR1 is DFQATT and CDR2 is SNEGSKA (reference sequence). The CDR3 covers 15 residues. These data also featured in a second study, about yellow fever vaccine responses in identical twins.

The source is a woman under 30 in good health. Sequenced: PBMCs. The chain carries TRBV20-1 and TRBJ2-1, with TRBD2 matching 12 bases. The CDR3: CSARSASGGAQEQFF. CDR3 nucleotide sequence: TGCAGTGCTAGAAGCGCTAGCGGGGGGGCTCAAGAGCAGTTCTTC.